Presented here are 8 T cell receptor beta chains from one specimen sequenced in a study of vaccination and CD4 T cells after COVID-19. Treatment described: approximately 9-day PBMC culture with coronavirus spike peptide pools or control peptides (ViraFEST assay). An Oncomine TCR Beta short-read assay was used to sequence the DNA from cultured CD4+ T cells. TCRdb reprocessed the PCR reads with MiXCR, giving one entry per CDR3 protein. Among around 12,000 distinct CDR3 sequences, about three fifths were seen once, and the ten largest hold approximately 16%. These receptors have no identified antigens. Sequenced: CD4+ T cells from blood, cultured in vitro. The receptors stem from a human donor who had recovered from COVID-19.

This clonotype was observed a few times. This chain links TRBV2 with TRBJ2-7; 10 bases align to TRBD2. The CDR3 loop spans 14 amino acids. Germline lookup yields CDR1 SNHLY and CDR2 FYNNEI. V was pared by 6 bases and J by 6 bases, with 8 bases of the junction left unmatched. CDR3 sequence (DNA): TGTGCCAGCAGAGAGCGGGAGGGCCTGGGCGAGCAGTACTTC. Protein: CASREREGLGEQYF.

The J gene is TRBJ1-2, the V gene TRBV27; tentatively, D is TRBD1 (6 bases). Trimming cost V 6 bases and J 8 bases, with 13 bases left between them. CDR3 length equals 12 residues. In germline, CDR1 is MNHEY, CDR2 SMNVEV (reference sequence). Here the CDR3 DNA reads TGTGCCAGCAGCCCCGGAAGGGGGGGCTACACCTTC. Protein sequence: CASSPGRGGYTF.

This chain connects TRBV28 to TRBJ1-6, with 9 bases matching TRBD1. The CDR3 contains 15 residues. The V and J ends lost 4 bases and 6 bases, in that order; junction bases with no gene match: 4. The V gene's germline CDR1 is MDHEN and CDR2 SYDVKM. The CDR3, as DNA: TGTGCCAGCAGTTCCCTGACAGGGGGTAATTCACCCCTCCACTTT. Translation gives CASSSLTGGNSPLHF. Variable domain in full (rest from reference TRBV28 and TRBJ1-6): DVKVTQSSRYLVKRTGEKVFLECVQDMDHENMFWYRQDPGLGLRLIYFSYDVKMKEKGDIPEGYSVSREKKERFSLILESASTNQTSMYLCASSSLTGGNSPLHFGNGTRLTVT.

This clonotype was observed a few times. The chain is built from TRBV7-8 and TRBJ2-3; 7 bases are shared with TRBD2. From germline, CDR1 is SGHVS and CDR2 FQNEAQ. With 2 bases clipped from V and 2 bases from J, the junction kept 4 bases outside the gene matches. This CDR3 has 15 residues. Here the CDR3 reads CASSLRSGNTDTQYF. The CDR3 DNA sequence: TGTGCCAGCAGCTTACGAAGCGGGAACACAGATACGCAGTATTTT.

This chain joins TRBV6-1 and TRBJ1-4; D is perhaps TRBD1 (6 bases). The CDR3 sequence is 14 residues long. CDR1 MNHNS and CDR2 SASEGT come from the germline V gene. V was clipped by 6 bases and J by 6 bases, with 14 bases between them. The CDR3, as DNA: TGTGCCAGCAGAAAACGAAGACAGGATGAAAAACTGTTTTTT. It translates to CASRKRRQDEKLFF.

This clonotype occurred once. The chain has TRBV20-1 and TRBJ2-3; 7 nucleotides agree with TRBD2. Germline lookup yields CDR1 DFQATT and CDR2 SNEGSKA (reference sequence). The CDR3 has 22 amino acids. Trimming removed 1 base from V and 1 base from J; junction bases left unmatched: 26. The CDR3 region has the DNA TGCAGTGCTAGAGGGAAGCCACCGGGCAAGGAGGGAGCGGGATTCCGCACAGATACGCAGTATTTT. Protein product: CSARGKPPGKEGAGFRTDTQYF.

This clonotype was found a few times. This rearrangement joins TRBV6-4 to TRBJ2-1; 11 nucleotides align to TRBD2. The CDR3 loop spans 18 amino acids. CDR1 and CDR2 (germline): MRHNA, SNTAGT. J was trimmed by 5 bases and V by 4 bases; bases with no gene match: 13. The CDR3 DNA sequence: TGTGCCAGCAGTGCCACCGACATGGGACTAGCGGCCAACAATGAGCAGTTCTTC. This sequence encodes CASSATDMGLAANNEQFF.

The rearrangement uses TRBV7-2 and TRBJ2-7, with TRBD2 matching over 8 bases. CDR3 length: 13 amino acids. CDR1 is SGHTA and CDR2 is FQGNSA in the germline V gene. Trimming took 6 bases from V and 4 from J; bases not matched to a gene: 5. CDR3 coding DNA: TGTGCCAGCAGGTCGAGCGGGAGTTACGAGCAGTACTTC. Translated, it gives CASRSSGSYEQYF.